The source of this T cell receptor beta chain is a study of blood T cell repertoires in COVID-19. Original analysis: The authors estimated nucleated cell counts from reference gene primer amplification. Assay used: immunoSEQ multiplex PCR; TCRdb lists only in-frame clones, some missing. V, J and clone size reflect that table, while D and trimming were determined from the DNA. The table includes about 280,000 clones, over 75% detected once. The clonotype was recovered from a woman in her 70s with acute or convalescent COVID-19. Material: peripheral blood.

This CDR3 reads CASSPTTGERHTF. The CDR3 DNA follows: TGTGCCAGCAGCCCTACTACAGGGGAGAGGCACACCTTC. The J gene is TRBJ1-2, the V gene TRBV7-9; 7 bases fit TRBD1. The V gene end was trimmed by 5 bases and the J gene end by 12 bases; junction bases not matched to a gene: 12. This CDR3 contains 13 residues. Per germline, CDR1 SEHNR and CDR2 FQNEAQ (reference sequence).